These T cell receptor beta chains were read from a single sample in a study of immune evolution from preneoplasia to lung adenocarcinoma. Profiling relied on immunoSEQ multiplex PCR, and the TCRdb table lists in-frame clones only, not all of them. In the table there are over 11,000 clones, around 80% of which are singletons. The sample consisted of FFPE minimally invasive lung adenocarcinoma tissue. The origin of the receptors is a person between 70 and 80 years old with lung adenocarcinoma. CDR3s include the opening cysteine and the closing phenylalanine or tryptophan. The D gene is left open where the match is weak. Expanded clones get a size class; other rows say once, few or many, or leave the size out.

>medium-sized|TRBV19|TRBD1|TRBJ2-7
CASRTGQEQYF
>few|TRBV6-1|.|TRBJ2-1
CASLTSRIYNEQFF
>.|TRBV5-1|.|TRBJ1-4
CASSLSAGDEKLFF
>.|TRBV7-3|.|TRBJ2-7
CASSLAGQPHF
>.|TRBV6-1|TRBD1|TRBJ1-3
CASSEQGAGNTIYF
>.|TRBV5-6|TRBD2|TRBJ2-1
CASSLFTSGSSYNEQFF
>.|TRBV20-1|.|TRBJ1-1
CSVSWKTEAFF
>.|TRBV6-5|.|TRBJ1-6
CAGSSLPDATSPLHF
>.|TRBV19|TRBD1|TRBJ1-2
CASSIAGTGFGYTF
>.|TRBV30|TRBD1|TRBJ2-7
CAWLRGPNSYEQYF
>.|TRBV14|.|TRBJ1-6
CASSQANGRPHF
>once|TRBV10-3|TRBD2|TRBJ2-1
CAIRPDGGRNEQFF
>once|TRBV7-9|.|TRBJ2-3
CASSLRGTLSTDTQYF
>once|TRBV28|.|TRBJ2-7
CASRLGDVSYEQYF
>.|TRBV6-5|.|TRBJ2-5
CASSYSQFNQETQYF
>.|TRBV5-1|.|TRBJ2-1
CASSSNSLSYNEQFF
>large|TRBV20-1|.|TRBJ1-5
CSAAGDQPQHF
>.|TRBV29-1|.|TRBJ1-4
CSVAGAGGKLFF
>.|TRBV4-1|TRBD2|TRBJ2-7
CASSLRLAGFEQYF
>once|TRBV5-4|TRBD1|TRBJ2-2
CASSFGTANTGELFF
>.|TRBV30|.|TRBJ2-7
CAWSVRSTYEQYF
>.|TRBV6-5|.|TRBJ1-2
CASRTGQRYGYTF
>.|TRBV7-2|.|TRBJ1-1
CASSIELVGEQTEAFF
>once|TRBV30|TRBD2|TRBJ2-1
CAWSVAGVDEQFF
>once|TRBV5-1|.|TRBJ1-1
CASSLEPNTEAFF
>.|TRBV30|.|TRBJ1-5
CAWSAAGEQPQHF
>.|TRBV7-9|TRBD1|TRBJ1-1
CASSGDRGVTEAFF
>.|TRBV5-4|.|TRBJ2-7
CASSLGTTYEQYF
>once|TRBV28|TRBD1|TRBJ1-2
CASSYDRGHGYTF
>.|TRBV7-9|TRBD1|TRBJ1-2
CASSPVTGDYGYTF
>.|TRBV6-6|TRBD2|TRBJ2-3
CASSYGGSGDTQYF
>.|TRBV6-5|.|TRBJ2-2
CASSYSHNTAGELFF
>.|TRBV14|.|TRBJ2-7
CASSLTMVGGNEQYF
>.|TRBV10-3|.|TRBJ2-3
CAISEPGPTDTQYF
>.|TRBV19|TRBD2|TRBJ2-7
CASKTGTSGVGEQYF